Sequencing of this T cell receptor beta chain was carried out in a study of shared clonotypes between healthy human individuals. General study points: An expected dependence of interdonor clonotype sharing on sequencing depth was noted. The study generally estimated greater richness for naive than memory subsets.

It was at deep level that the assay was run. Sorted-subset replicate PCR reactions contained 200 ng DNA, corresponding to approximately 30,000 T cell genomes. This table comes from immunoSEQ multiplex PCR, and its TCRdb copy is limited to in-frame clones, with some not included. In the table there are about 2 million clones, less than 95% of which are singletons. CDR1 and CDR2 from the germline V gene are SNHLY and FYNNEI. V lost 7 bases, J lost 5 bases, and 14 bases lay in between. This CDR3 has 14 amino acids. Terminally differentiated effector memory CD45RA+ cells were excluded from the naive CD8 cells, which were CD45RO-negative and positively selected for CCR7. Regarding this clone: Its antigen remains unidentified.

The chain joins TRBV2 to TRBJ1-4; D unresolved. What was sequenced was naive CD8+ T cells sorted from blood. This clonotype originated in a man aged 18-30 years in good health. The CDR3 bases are TGTGCCAGCAAAGAGGATGACCTGAATGAAAAACTGTTTTTT. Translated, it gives CASKEDDLNEKLFF. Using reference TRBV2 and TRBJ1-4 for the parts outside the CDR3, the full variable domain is EPEVTQTPSHQVTQMGQEVILRCVPISNHLYFYWYRQILGQKVEFLVSFYNNEISEKSEIFDDQFSVERPDGSNFTLKIRSTKLEDSAMYFCASKEDDLNEKLFFGSGTQLSVL.